A single T cell receptor beta chain is shown here with its context. Its antigen is not yet known. Qualities for individual bases were not recorded, and no much larger clone is one base off. This sample was taken from a study of blood T cell repertoires in COVID-19 (dated by TCRdb to 2020 to 2021). For the wider study: Collaborator samples came from the United States, Italy and Spain and covered acute and convalescent phases of COVID-19. The repertoires were made available in a free public database intended to serve as a resource for research on the immune response to SARS-CoV-2. Where available, HLA class I and class II types were taken from metadata supplied by the sample provider and were not determined by assay-based typing. The sample metadata nearly always contained a de-identified subject ID, COVID-19 status, age in years and sex. The material from the prospective study consisted of cDNA or gDNA derived from T cells, B-cell-depleted T cells, or PBMCs. Deeply sampled blood TCRbeta repertoires from subjects exposed to, actively infected with, or recovered from COVID-19 were included in the dataset. The samples were drawn from two sources: the first 160 participants of the ongoing ImmuneRACE study, and approximately 1,300 subjects contributed by 6 global collaborators.

Summary of the overall study and its limitations: The quantity of clinical and demographic metadata differed by source and by participant and was supplied without curation.

The immunoSEQ Assay, a bias-controlled multiplex PCR, was used to amplify TCRbeta CDR3 regions from genomic DNA. Per the source publication's procedure: The number of nucleated cells in each sample was estimated by amplification of reference gene primers within the assay. Sequence reads were collapsed and filtered to measure the absolute abundance of every unique TCRbeta CDR3 rearrangement. For each sample, productive Simpson clonality was calculated by taking the square root of Simpson's diversity index across productive rearrangements. Held by TCRdb, this immuneACCESS table contains in-frame sequences only and omits some clones. Under half of the omission traces to an unresolved V gene where checked; the cause of the rest is unknown. V and J calls and clone size are as listed in that table; D and trimming were resolved from the DNA. Present in this sample are tens of thousands of clones, roughly 79% of which were seen just once. The leading ten clones occupy more than 15% of the sample.

The collaborating institutions used their own protocols to collect whole blood in K2EDTA tubes. For TCRbeta analysis, collaborators shipped samples in one of three forms: frozen whole blood, isolated PBMCs, or DNA extracted from either of those sample types. This TCR was sampled from a human donor in a cohort sampled during active COVID-19. The sequenced sample consisted of peripheral blood.

The nucleotide sequence is TGCAGCGTTGGGGGCATGAACACTGAAGCTTTCTTT. This yields the protein CSVGGMNTEAFF. Here the chain combines TRBV29-1 and TRBJ1-1; D gene: possibly TRBD1, on 5 matching bases. From a lookup of the germline V gene, CDR1 and CDR2 are SQVTM and ANQGSEA. V gives up 4 bases and J gives up 0 bases, and the segment between their germline ends measures 6 bases. The CDR3 has 12 amino acids, counting the end cysteine and phenylalanine. Only the CDR3 DNA stays, 36 bases, in frame from base 1.